Each of the 21 T cell receptor beta chains below was sequenced from the same sample in a study of shared clonotypes between healthy human individuals. Libraries were prepared by immunoSEQ multiplex PCR; TCRdb keeps only in-frame clonotypes and omits some of them. The sample has about half a million clones; more than 75% are singletons. Input material: PBMCs. These TCRs come from a woman between 40 and 55 years old in good health. Some clones in this sample may be carry-over from other donors' samples.

The chain has TRBV7-8 and TRBJ2-2; perhaps TRBD1 as D (5 bases). From germline, CDR1 is SGHVS and CDR2 FQNEAQ. The V and J ends lost 2 bases and 4 bases respectively, with 11 bases between them. The CDR3 sequence is 15 residues long. In nucleotides, the CDR3 is TGTGCCAGCAGCTTACCCAGGGTGAGCACCGGGGAGCTGTTTTTT. Translated, it gives CASSLPRVSTGELFF.

The gene calls are TRBV28 and TRBJ2-6; 9 bases match TRBD1. Germline assignment: CDR1 MDHEN and CDR2 SYDVKM. Losses at the gene ends were 4 bases for V and 2 bases for J; bases not matched to a gene: 6. There are 17 residues in the CDR3. The CDR3 sequence is CASSSGQGLTGANVLTF. DNA for the CDR3: TGTGCCAGCAGTTCCGGACAGGGGTTGACTGGGGCCAACGTCCTGACTTTC.

There are a few counts of this clone. The V call is TRBV19, the J call TRBJ2-3; D might be TRBD2 (6 bases). The V end was cut by 5 bases, the J end by 6 bases, with 15 bases between. Germline V gives CDR1 LNHDA, CDR2 SQIVND (reference sequence). CDR3 length equals 14 residues. In DNA form, the CDR3 reads TGTGCCAGTAGTCTACGACGGGAGACCGATACGCAGTATTTT. Translating it yields CASSLRRETDTQYF.

In its sample, this clone was seen once. The chain joins TRBV6-5 to TRBJ1-1; D is unclear. Deletions cut 4 bases from V and 7 bases from J, with 7 bases between. This CDR3 is 11 amino acids long. CDR1 and CDR2 (germline): MNHEY, SVGAGI. The CDR3 nucleotides are TGTGCCAGCAGTTCTCCGTATGAAGCTTTCTTT. Amino acid sequence: CASSSPYEAFF.

About this clone: This likely stems from a read error, as it lies one base from a far larger clone. The chain carries TRBV7-6 and TRBJ1-4, with TRBD1 identical over 7 bases. Germline CDR1 reads SGHVS; CDR2 reads FNYEAQ. The CDR3 is made up of 14 amino acids. CDR3 bases: TGTGCCAGCAGCTTAAGGGGGCCTAATGAAAAACTGCTTTTT. As protein: CASSLRGPNEKLLF. Together with reference TRBV7-6 and TRBJ1-4, the CDR3 gives the full variable domain: GAGVSQSPRYKVTKRGQDVALRCDPISGHVSLYWYRQALGQGPEFLTYFNYEAQQDKSGLPNDRFSAERPEGSISTLTIQRTEQRDSAMYRCASSLRGPNEKLLFGSGTQLSVL.

The V gene is TRBV11-2, the J gene TRBJ2-7; 8 bases fit TRBD2. The CDR3 covers 16 residues. From germline, CDR1 is SGHAT and CDR2 FQNNGV. V gave up 5 bases and J gave up 3 bases; unmatched junction bases: 12. Here the CDR3 reads CASSTTKGLGVYEQYF. The CDR3 DNA is TGTGCCAGCAGCACGACGAAGGGACTAGGCGTCTACGAGCAGTACTTC.

The rearrangement uses TRBV7-9 and TRBJ2-5; weak D call: TRBD1 (5 bases). This CDR3 region has 14 residues. The ends were cut back, 4 bases at V and 5 bases at J, with 14 bases in the middle. CDR1 SEHNR and CDR2 FQNEAQ come from the germline V gene (reference sequence). The CDR3 loop is CASSSDQGRETQYF. The CDR3 DNA follows: TGTGCCAGCAGCTCCGATCAGGGAAGGGAGACCCAGTACTTC.

V usage is TRBV9 and J usage is TRBJ1-2; TRBD1 matches at 12 bases. J gave up 4 bases and V 4 bases, and 8 bases lay outside the gene matches. CDR1 and CDR2 from the germline V gene are SGDLS and YYNGEE. The CDR3 runs 16 residues. The CDR3 sequence is CASSSGGQGAFYGYTF. CDR3 coding DNA: TGTGCCAGCAGCTCAGGGGGACAGGGGGCTTTCTATGGCTACACCTTC.

J is TRBJ2-7 and V is TRBV15; 10 bases line up with TRBD1. This CDR3 has 16 amino acids. Per germline, CDR1 LNHNV and CDR2 YYDKDF (reference sequence). V was clipped by 5 bases and J by 5 bases; unmatched bases: 12. CDR3 nucleotides: TGTGCCACCAGCGCCAGACGCGGGACAGGGGTCGACGAGCAGTACTTC. Translation: CATSARRGTGVDEQYF.

Note on this clone: A read error likely explains this, since a far larger clone differs by one base. This sequence joins TRBV30 and TRBJ1-1; no reliable D call. CDR1 is GTSNPN, CDR2 SVGIG, per germline (reference sequence). CDR3 length: 13 residues. V was pared by 4 bases and J by 6 bases, with 15 bases between. The CDR3 loop is CAWILRRSAEAFF. The CDR3 DNA follows: TGTGCCTGGATATTGCGGCGGAGCGCTGAAGCTTTCTTT.

This clone has a count of ten or more. The chain is built from TRBV29-1 and TRBJ2-2; TRBD1 or TRBD2 may be the D gene (5 bases each). V was pared by 0 bases and J by 7 bases, with 12 bases between. The CDR3 has 14 amino acids. CDR1 is SQVTM, CDR2 ANQGSEA, per germline. In nucleotides, the CDR3 is TGCAGCGTTGAAGATCGAGGGGTCATCGGGGAGCTGTTTTTT. This encodes CSVEDRGVIGELFF.

The DNA of the CDR3 is TGTGCCAGCAGCCCGCAGGCGGGCAAGCTCAATGAGCAGTTCTTC. Its translation is CASSPQAGKLNEQFF. This rearrangement joins TRBV7-3 to TRBJ2-1; D might be TRBD2 (5 bases). The CDR3 contains 15 residues. V shed 5 bases and J shed 6 bases, with 17 bases lying between them. Germline assignment: CDR1 SGHTA and CDR2 FQGTGA.

In its sample, this clone was seen once. V and J are TRBV18 and TRBJ1-4; D is undetermined. The germline V and J ends were trimmed by 5 bases and 6 bases, with 16 bases remaining between them. The CDR3 is made up of 15 amino acids. Germline values: CDR1 KGHSH, CDR2 LQKENI. The CDR3 DNA sequence: TGTGCCAGCTCAAATGGCGGAGGCGTATATGAAAAACTGTTTTTT. Its protein product is CASSNGGGVYEKLFF.

V is TRBV11-3 and J is TRBJ1-1; D remains unclear. The CDR3 sequence is 13 residues long. The germline V gene encodes CDR1 SGHNT and CDR2 YENEEA. Trimming left V 5 bases short and J 1 base short, with 8 bases between. CDR3 residues: CASSPTGNTEAFF. Here the CDR3 DNA reads TGTGCCAGCAGCCCGACGGGGAACACTGAAGCTTTCTTT.

The V and J genes are TRBV19 and TRBJ1-4, with D hard to call. V gave up 3 bases and J gave up 8 bases, with 10 bases separating them. CDR1 LNHDA and CDR2 SQIVND come from the germline V gene (reference sequence). The CDR3 extends over 13 amino acids. In DNA, the CDR3 is TGTGCCAGTAGTATCGCGTTGCGGGAAAAACTGTTTTTT. It is translated as CASSIALREKLFF.

The V and J genes are TRBV2 and TRBJ2-1; 9 bases align to TRBD2. In germline, CDR1 is SNHLY, CDR2 FYNNEI. The CDR3 contains 14 residues. V lost 3 bases to trimming and J lost 7 bases; unmatched junction nucleotides: 4. The CDR3 is CASSELSGRNEQFF. DNA of the CDR3: TGTGCCAGCAGTGAGCTAAGCGGGAGGAATGAGCAGTTCTTC. Filled out from reference TRBV2 and TRBJ2-1, the complete variable domain reads EPEVTQTPSHQVTQMGQEVILRCVPISNHLYFYWYRQILGQKVEFLVSFYNNEISEKSEIFDDQFSVERPDGSNFTLKIRSTKLEDSAMYFCASSELSGRNEQFFGPGTRLTVL.

The chain has TRBV7-8 and TRBJ2-5; 9 positions agree with TRBD1. Germline lookup yields CDR1 SGHVS and CDR2 FQNEAQ. The CDR3 spans 18 residues. The trim removed 5 bases at V and 3 bases at J, leaving 16 bases unmatched. The CDR3 spells CASSLFPGTGTRKETQYF. For the CDR3, the DNA is TGTGCCAGCAGCCTATTCCCCGGGACAGGGACACGGAAAGAGACCCAGTACTTC.

This clone was observed a single time. The CDR3, as DNA: TGTGCCAGCAGCCCCAGGGGACTAGCGGGATTCTATGAGCAGTTCTTC. Its translation is CASSPRGLAGFYEQFF. V gene TRBV7-3 combines with J gene TRBJ2-1, with 13 positions matching TRBD2. This CDR3 is built from 16 residues. The V gene's germline CDR1 is SGHTA and CDR2 FQGTGA. The ends lost 5 bases at V and 8 bases at J; junction bases unmatched: 9.

The V gene is TRBV28, the J gene TRBJ2-2; 7 bases fit TRBD1. With V trimmed by 7 bases and J by 2 bases, 13 bases remained unmatched. Germline CDR1 is MDHEN and CDR2 is SYDVKM. The CDR3 contains 17 residues. CDR3 loop: CASTQRGQGSNTGELFF. In DNA, the CDR3 is TGTGCCAGCACCCAGAGGGGGCAGGGATCAAACACCGGGGAGCTGTTTTTT.

On this clone: The CDR3 does not end in the conserved phenylalanine or tryptophan, so this is likely a read error. The chain employs TRBV2 and TRBJ2-7, with 9 positions matching TRBD2. CDR1 is SNHLY, CDR2 FYNNEI, per germline. This CDR3 comprises 14 residues. With V trimmed by 3 bases and J by 2 bases, 2 bases remained unmatched. In DNA form, the CDR3 reads TGTGCCAGCAGTGATAGCGGGGGTACCTACGAGCAGTACCTC. Encoded protein: CASSDSGGTYEQYL.

This clone was counted between two and nine times. This rearrangement joins TRBV6-4 to TRBJ2-3, with 10 bases aligning to TRBD2. CDR3 length: 17 residues. V was pared by 6 bases and J by 4 bases, with 13 bases of the junction left unmatched. Germline V gene data show CDR1 as MRHNA and CDR2 as SNTAGT. The CDR3: CASSPRGAGGGSDTQYF. The CDR3 coding sequence is TGTGCCAGCAGCCCCCGAGGAGCGGGAGGGGGATCAGATACGCAGTATTTT.